A selection of T cell receptor beta chains follows, all from one sample in a study of cytomegalovirus exposure and HLA in healthy donors. Measured with immunoSEQ multiplex PCR; TCRdb has only the in-frame clones, and not every one. The table includes 200,000 or so clones, around 81% detected once. Sequencing was carried out using PBMCs. All receptors derive from a woman younger than 30 in good health and CMV-seropositive. The CDR3 runs from the conserved cysteine through the conserved F or W. The D gene is left open where the match is weak. Size is stated for part of the rows, as once, few or many counts, or as a class when the clone is expanded.

CDR3 DNA,CDR3 protein,clone size,J gene,V gene,D gene
TGTGCCAGCAGCTTAGCTTGGGACAGAGAGACCCAGTACTTC,CASSLAWDRETQYF,-,TRBJ2-5,TRBV11-3,TRBD1
TGTGCCAGCAGCTTAGGAGGGTTAACCAATCAGCCCCAGCATTTT,CASSLGGLTNQPQHF,-,TRBJ1-5,TRBV7-9,-
TGTGCCAGCAGCTTGGGAGCTAGCGGGGGGTACAATGAGCAGTTCTTC,CASSLGASGGYNEQFF,once,TRBJ2-1,TRBV5-4,TRBD2
TGCAGCGTTGCAGGGGCCTACAATGAGCAGTTCTTC,CSVAGAYNEQFF,-,TRBJ2-1,TRBV29-1,-
TGTGCCTGGAGTGTTATGGCGGCCGAAAAACTGTTTTTT,CAWSVMAAEKLFF,-,TRBJ1-4,TRBV30,-
TGTGCCAGCAGTGGACAGAGTTGGGTAGCCAATGAGCAGTTCTTC,CASSGQSWVANEQFF,-,TRBJ2-1,TRBV6-1,-
TGTGCCATCAAGGGGGATATCGTGTACGAGCAGTACTTC,CAIKGDIVYEQYF,-,TRBJ2-7,TRBV10-3,-
TGTGCCAGCAGTTCCGGAGAGACCCAGTACTTC,CASSSGETQYF,-,TRBJ2-5,TRBV27,-
TGCGCCAGCAGCCAATATCACAGCAATAATTCACCCCTCCACTTT,CASSQYHSNNSPLHF,-,TRBJ1-6,TRBV4-3,-
TGTGCCAGCAGCTTAGCGCAAGGGGGTGAGAACACTGAAGCTTTCTTT,CASSLAQGGENTEAFF,few,TRBJ1-1,TRBV7-9,-
TGCGCCAGCAGCCAAGGCGCAGGGCAGTGGGCCGGGGAGCTGTTTTTT,CASSQGAGQWAGELFF,-,TRBJ2-2,TRBV4-3,-
TGCAGTGCTAGAATACCTAGCGGAGCTTACTTC,CSARIPSGAYF,-,TRBJ2-4,TRBV20-1,TRBD2
TGTGCCTGGACGAGCCTAGGGAACACTGAAGCTTTCTTT,CAWTSLGNTEAFF,-,TRBJ1-1,TRBV30,-
TGTGCCAGCAGCTTCTTGTCACAGGGCTACACCTTC,CASSFLSQGYTF,-,TRBJ1-2,TRBV7-9,-
TGTGCCAGCAGCTTTAAGGGACTAGGGCCCAATGAGCAGTTCTTC,CASSFKGLGPNEQFF,-,TRBJ2-1,TRBV7-9,TRBD2
TGTGCCAGCAGCCCGACAGGAACCGGGGAGCTGTTTTTT,CASSPTGTGELFF,-,TRBJ2-2,TRBV7-3,-
TGTGCCAGCAAGGCAGGCTACTCTGGAAACACCATATATTTT,CASKAGYSGNTIYF,-,TRBJ1-3,TRBV6-5,-
TGTGCCAGCTCGTCAGGGGGCCATACTAACTATGGCTACACCTTC,CASSSGGHTNYGYTF,-,TRBJ1-2,TRBV6-5,TRBD1
TGTGCCAGCAGCTTACTGGGACAGGGAGACTATGGCTACACCTTC,CASSLLGQGDYGYTF,-,TRBJ1-2,TRBV11-3,TRBD1
TGTGCCAGCACCCCTAGCGGGGGGGCGATAAAGACCCAGTACTTC,CASTPSGGAIKTQYF,-,TRBJ2-5,TRBV7-2,TRBD2